This note documents a single T cell receptor (beta chain) sequence. Its antigen remains unidentified. This record comes from a study of blood T cells in healthy people across ages. Study-level points and caveats: Conclusively comparing naive with antigen-experienced cells was impossible with unsorted PBMCs.

The CDR3 extends over 14 amino acids. Germline values: CDR1 LNHNV, CDR2 YYDKDF (reference sequence). Trimming stripped 4 bases from V and 5 bases from J, with 14 bases between. Combining a sample-barcoded 5' primer with a J-beta primer mix, a second PCR ran for roughly 7 to 11 cycles. Each of the samples gave a minimum of 2.5 million paired-end reads that contained CDR3. From the 5' RACE reads, TCRdb called clonotypes with MiXCR, one entry per CDR3 protein. In the table there are under 700,000 distinct CDR3 sequences, around 24% of which are singletons. The sample was also linked to a second study, of T cells of mothers and their children. That report adds: Each mother yielded more than 10 million TCR beta CDR3 reads. Each child yielded several million reads.

This TCR derives from a boy younger than 18 in good health. The V call is TRBV15, the J call TRBJ2-5; no reliable D call. The sequenced sample consisted of blood. Written as DNA, the CDR3 is TGTGCCACCAGCACAGGAACCCGGCGCGAGACCCAGTACTTC. Its protein product is CATSTGTRRETQYF.